These 24 T cell receptor beta chains were all obtained from the same sample, sequenced in a study of shared clonotypes between healthy human individuals. The table came from immunoSEQ multiplex PCR; TCRdb's copy has only in-frame clones and leaves some out. The data show about 2 million clones, with about 95% seen just once and around 0.13% held by the top ten. The sample consisted of naive CD4+ T cells sorted from blood. Subset denoted: CD45RA+ positively selected. The receptor source for this set is a man aged 18 to 29 in good health.

The chain carries TRBV27 and TRBJ2-7; 11 bases match TRBD2. The V gene end was trimmed by 6 bases and the J gene end by 4 bases; junction bases not matched to a gene: 8. The CDR3 has 15 residues. Germline CDR1 MNHEY, CDR2 SMNVEV (reference sequence). The chain's CDR3 is CASRPMIAGGYEQYF. The CDR3 DNA is TGTGCCAGCAGGCCCATGATAGCGGGAGGGTACGAGCAGTACTTC.

The chain couples TRBV5-1 to TRBJ1-1; D uncertain. Germline V gene sequence: CDR1 SGHRS, CDR2 YFSETQ. With 0 bases removed from V and 0 bases from J, the gap between germline ends came to 9 bases. This CDR3 comprises 15 residues. The CDR3 here is CASSLDVAMNTEAFF. The CDR3 bases are TGCGCCAGCAGCTTGGACGTGGCCATGAACACTGAAGCTTTCTTT. The whole variable domain, remainder taken from reference TRBV5-1 and TRBJ1-1, is KAGVTQTPRYLIKTRGQQVTLSCSPISGHRSVSWYQQTPGQGLQFLFEYFSETQRNKGNFPGRFSGRQFSNSRSEMNVSTLELGDSALYLCASSLDVAMNTEAFFGQGTRLTVV.

The J gene is TRBJ2-5, the V gene TRBV5-6, with D perhaps matching TRBD2 (6 bases). The V end lost 3 bases, the J end lost 2 bases, and 11 bases lay between the germline ends. The CDR3 is 14 residues long. Germline V gene lookup returns CDR1 SGHDT and CDR2 YYEEEE. The CDR3 reads CASSSRGSQETQYF. The CDR3 DNA reads as TGTGCCAGCAGCTCACGGGGGTCACAAGAGACCCAGTACTTC.

The chain combines TRBV9 with TRBJ2-3; 7 bases are a match to TRBD1. Germline loops: CDR1 SGDLS, CDR2 YYNGEE. CDR3 length: 12 amino acids. The trim removed 5 bases at V and 4 bases at J, leaving 1 base unmatched. CDR3 residues: CASSQGADTQYF. The CDR3 region has the DNA TGTGCCAGCAGTCAGGGGGCAGATACGCAGTATTTT.

The CDR3 nucleotides read TGTGCCAGCAGCGCGACAGGGTTGGGTAGGGACGAGCAGTACTTC. Amino acids: CASSATGLGRDEQYF. The chain carries TRBV7-3 and TRBJ2-7; 7 nucleotides match TRBD1. V trimming: 5 bases; J trimming: 5 bases; junction bases outside the gene matches: 12. CDR1 is SGHTA, CDR2 FQGTGA, per germline. The CDR3 is 15 amino acids.

As regards this clone: This sample includes further DNA sequences coding for the same CDR3. This rearrangement joins TRBV2 to TRBJ1-1, with D perhaps matching TRBD1 (5 bases). Germline V gene data show CDR1 as SNHLY and CDR2 as FYNNEI. V was trimmed by 4 bases and J by 4 bases, leaving 10 bases between them. The CDR3 sequence is 13 residues long. The CDR3 DNA follows: TGTGCCAGCAGTGGTCAGGGTGGCACTGAAGCTTTCTTT. As protein: CASSGQGGTEAFF.

The rearrangement joins TRBV6-5 to TRBJ2-7; tentatively, D is TRBD1 (7 bases). V lost 0 bases to trimming and J lost 6 bases, with 12 bases between them. Germline V CDR1 and CDR2: MNHEY, SVGAGI. CDR3 length equals 14 residues. The CDR3 nucleotides are TGTGCCAGCAGTTACTCGGCAGGGGGAGGCGAGCAGTACTTC. Its protein product is CASSYSAGGGEQYF.

Of note for this clone: Germline and junction disagree at one end, which may indicate a read error. The chain employs TRBV6-6 and TRBJ1-4; 8 bases are a match to TRBD1. Germline assignment: CDR1 MNHNY and CDR2 SVGAGI (reference sequence). The CDR3 spans 14 residues. This CDR3 is CASTRPGQDPSVSF. For the CDR3, the DNA is TGTGCCAGCACCCGACCGGGACAGGATCCTTCTGTCTCTTTT.

The rearrangement uses TRBV5-1 and TRBJ1-2; D remains unclear. This CDR3 contains 15 residues. Per germline, CDR1 SGHRS and CDR2 YFSETQ. V gave up 4 bases and J gave up 0 bases, with 13 bases separating them. The CDR3 coding sequence is TGCGCCAGCAGCCAGGAAATAGGGACTAACTATGGCTACACCTTC. This translates into CASSQEIGTNYGYTF.

The V and J genes are TRBV6-1 and TRBJ1-6; D is unclear. CDR1 is MNHNS, CDR2 SASEGT, per germline. Trimming removed 6 bases at V and 8 bases at J, with 8 bases between. The CDR3 is 12 residues long. CDR3 region: CASRAGDSPLHF. The DNA for the CDR3 is TGTGCCAGCAGAGCCGGCGATTCACCCCTCCACTTT.

The gene calls are TRBV30 and TRBJ2-7; TRBD2 aligns across 9 bases. V was clipped by 0 bases and J by 6 bases; unmatched bases: 3. Germline CDR1 and CDR2: GTSNPN and SVGIG (reference sequence). The CDR3 extends over 13 amino acids. The CDR3, as DNA: TGTGCCTGGAGTGTGACTAGCGGTCTCGAGCAGTACTTC. Its translation: CAWSVTSGLEQYF.

The rearrangement uses TRBV25-1 and TRBJ2-3; 8 bases agree with TRBD2. This CDR3 has 16 amino acids. After removal of 6 bases from V and 5 bases from J, the junction contained 13 bases not matched to a gene. Germline V gene sequence: CDR1 MGHDK, CDR2 SYGVNS. CDR3 coding DNA: TGTGCCAGCAGCGATTTTCTGGCGGGAGGCAGAGATACGCAGTATTTT. Its protein product is CASSDFLAGGRDTQYF.

This chain uses TRBV2 with TRBJ1-5, with D unclear. Germline assignment: CDR1 SNHLY and CDR2 FYNNEI. The V gene lost 2 bases and the J gene lost 4 bases, with 6 bases spanning the gap. This CDR3 has 13 residues. The CDR3 sequence: CASSERENQPQHF. In DNA, the CDR3 is TGTGCCAGCAGTGAACGGGAGAATCAGCCCCAGCATTTT. The whole variable domain, remainder taken from reference TRBV2 and TRBJ1-5, is EPEVTQTPSHQVTQMGQEVILRCVPISNHLYFYWYRQILGQKVEFLVSFYNNEISEKSEIFDDQFSVERPDGSNFTLKIRSTKLEDSAMYFCASSERENQPQHFGDGTRLSIL.

The chain joins TRBV5-1 to TRBJ2-2; TRBD1 matches 7 bases. V was pared by 4 bases and J by 6 bases, with 9 bases of the junction left unmatched. Germline CDR1 SGHRS, CDR2 YFSETQ. This CDR3 contains 15 residues. The CDR3 DNA is TGCGCCAGCAGCAAAAACCCCAGGGGGTCCGGGGAGCTGTTTTTT. It yields the protein CASSKNPRGSGELFF.

The chain recombines TRBV6-6 with TRBJ2-7, with 7 bases lining up with TRBD1. Germline values: CDR1 MNHNY, CDR2 SVGAGI (reference sequence). The junction had 10 bases not matched to a gene; V was cut back by 7 bases and J by 1 base. CDR3 length: 15 residues. As DNA, the CDR3 is TGTGCCAGCACCCTAAGCACAGGGGCTTCCTACGAGCAGTACTTC. Its protein is CASTLSTGASYEQYF.

The chain is built from TRBV18 and TRBJ2-7; 8 positions agree with TRBD1. Germline CDR1 reads KGHSH; CDR2 reads LQKENI. The CDR3 consists of 14 residues. The V gene end was trimmed by 4 bases and the J gene end by 4 bases; junction bases not matched to a gene: 6. CDR3 in amino acids: CASSQTGTGYEQYF. In DNA form, the CDR3 reads TGTGCCAGCTCACAAACCGGGACAGGTTACGAGCAGTACTTC.

The V and J genes are TRBV4-3 and TRBJ2-5; no definite D call. This CDR3 region has 13 residues. Trimming took off 1 base at V and 5 bases at J, with 8 bases between the two ends. CDR1 and CDR2 from the germline V gene are LGHNA and YSLEER. Here the CDR3 DNA reads TGCGCCAGCAGCCAAGGTACCGCTGAGACCCAGTACTTC. Translation gives CASSQGTAETQYF.

The gene calls are TRBV15 and TRBJ1-5, with D uncertain. Trimming removed 4 bases from V and 2 bases from J, with 6 bases in between. Germline-derived CDR1 and CDR2 are LNHNV and YYDKDF (reference sequence). The CDR3 has 13 amino acids. CDR3 loop: CATSNLGNQPQHF. The CDR3 nucleotides are TGTGCCACCAGCAATCTAGGCAATCAGCCCCAGCATTTT.

Turning to this clone: Other DNA sequences in this specimen translate into the identical CDR3. J is TRBJ2-3 and V is TRBV2; D gene unclear. Germline V gene lookup returns CDR1 SNHLY and CDR2 FYNNEI. The V and J ends lost 1 base and 6 bases respectively, with 5 bases between them. CDR3 length: 12 amino acids. CDR3 residues: CASSEGLDTQYF. CDR3 in DNA: TGTGCCAGCAGTGAAGGTCTGGATACGCAGTATTTT.

This chain connects TRBV2 to TRBJ1-5; 8 bases agree with TRBD1. V shed 6 bases and J 3 bases; nucleotides not matched to a gene: 4. Germline lookup yields CDR1 SNHLY and CDR2 FYNNEI. The CDR3 is 14 residues long. The CDR3 loop reads CASSSGGFNQPQHF. The CDR3 DNA reads TGTGCCAGCAGCTCAGGGGGCTTCAATCAGCCCCAGCATTTT.

For the CDR3, the DNA is TGTGCCAGCAGTTCAGGACAGGGGTATTCCAAATTAGATACGCAGTATTTT. It translates to CASSSGQGYSKLDTQYF. This sequence joins TRBV28 and TRBJ2-3, with 9 bases identical to TRBD1. This CDR3 contains 17 residues. With 4 bases clipped from V and 5 bases from J, the junction kept 13 bases outside the gene matches. Germline CDR1 is MDHEN and CDR2 is SYDVKM. Full variable domain (outside the CDR3, taken from reference TRBV28 and TRBJ2-3): DVKVTQSSRYLVKRTGEKVFLECVQDMDHENMFWYRQDPGLGLRLIYFSYDVKMKEKGDIPEGYSVSREKKERFSLILESASTNQTSMYLCASSSGQGYSKLDTQYFGPGTRLTVL.

This chain uses TRBV4-1 with TRBJ1-2, with D tentatively TRBD1 (5 bases). V lost 0 bases and J 7 bases, leaving 18 bases between the germline ends. Per germline, CDR1 MGHRA and CDR2 YSYEKL. The CDR3 loop spans 16 amino acids. CDR3 amino acids: CASSQEGGWLAAGYTF. For the CDR3, the DNA is TGCGCCAGCAGCCAAGAGGGGGGTTGGTTGGCAGCTGGCTACACCTTC.

The V gene is TRBV6-1, the J gene TRBJ2-2; D unresolved. Germline assignment: CDR1 MNHNS and CDR2 SASEGT. The CDR3 covers 12 residues. V lost 5 bases and J lost 4, with 5 bases in between. The CDR3 here is CASSTFTGELFF. CDR3 nucleotide sequence: TGTGCCAGCAGTACCTTCACCGGGGAGCTGTTTTTT.

This chain connects TRBV19 to TRBJ1-2; a possible D gene is TRBD1 (6 bases). The V end was cut by 4 bases, the J end by 8 bases, with 17 bases between. Per the germline V gene, CDR1 is LNHDA and CDR2 is SQIVND (reference sequence). CDR3 length equals 14 residues. CDR3 region: CASSTGVLLGGYTF. The CDR3 region has the DNA TGTGCCAGTAGTACAGGGGTCCTTTTGGGCGGCTACACCTTC.